This is a list of T cell receptor beta chains from one sample in a study of ipilimumab plus nivolumab after autologous stem cell transplantation. Repertoires were generated with immunoSEQ multiplex PCR, while TCRdb's copy carries only in-frame clones and drops some. This table holds over 35,000 clones, more than 85% found once. The source material was PBMCs, sampled in a trial of ipilimumab plus nivolumab as post-transplant consolidation. The origin of the receptors is a male donor with multiple myeloma. CDR3s include the opening cysteine and the closing phenylalanine or tryptophan. The D gene is left open where the match is weak. Rows give clone size only sometimes, using once, few, many, or a class for an expanded clone.

TGTGCCAGCAGCTTAGGGGTCACAGGCTATGGCTACACCTTC | CASSLGVTGYGYTF | TRBJ1-2 | NA | TRBV7-2 | NA
TGTGCCAGCAGCGCCGGGACAGTCTATGGCTACACCTTC | CASSAGTVYGYTF | TRBJ1-2 | TRBD1 | TRBV7-9 | NA
TGTGCCAGCAGACCGGGACAGGGGGATAGGGAGACCCAGTACTTC | CASRPGQGDRETQYF | TRBJ2-5 | TRBD1 | TRBV5-6 | NA
TGTGCCAGCAGGTACGATTATGGCTACACCTTC | CASRYDYGYTF | TRBJ1-2 | NA | TRBV19 | few
TGCGCCAGCAGCTTTAGCGGGAGGCCCACAGATACGCAGTATTTT | CASSFSGRPTDTQYF | TRBJ2-3 | TRBD2 | TRBV5-1 | NA
TGTGCCAGCAGCCCAGGCAGTCGAAACACTGAAGCTTTCTTT | CASSPGSRNTEAFF | TRBJ1-1 | NA | TRBV7-3 | NA
TGTGCCAGCAGCAGGACAGGAGAAGCTTTCTTT | CASSRTGEAFF | TRBJ1-1 | TRBD1 | TRBV6-5 | NA
TGTGCCAGCAGTTTATCTCACAGGAGCAATCAGCCCCAGCATTTT | CASSLSHRSNQPQHF | TRBJ1-5 | NA | TRBV27 | NA
TGCGCCAGCAGCAACGACAAAGGGGACACCGGGGAGCTGTTTTTT | CASSNDKGDTGELFF | TRBJ2-2 | NA | TRBV5-1 | NA
TGTGCCAGCAGCCCACAGGGGGCAGTTGAGCAGTTCTTC | CASSPQGAVEQFF | TRBJ2-1 | TRBD1 | TRBV9 | NA
TGTGCCAGCAGTAACCCCGGGACAGGCTCCTACGAGCAGTACTTC | CASSNPGTGSYEQYF | TRBJ2-7 | TRBD1 | TRBV27 | NA
TGTGCCAGCGGCCAGAGACTAGGCCATGAGCAGTTCTTC | CASGQRLGHEQFF | TRBJ2-1 | NA | TRBV7-3 | NA
TGTGCCAGCAGCCACCTTCCGGGACAGGGTGACTATGGCTACACCTTC | CASSHLPGQGDYGYTF | TRBJ1-2 | TRBD1 | TRBV27 | NA
TGTGCCAGCAGCTCCTCTGGGACAGGGCGAACTTTACAAGAGACCCAGTACTTC | CASSSSGTGRTLQETQYF | TRBJ2-5 | TRBD1 | TRBV7-2 | NA
TGTGCCAGCAGCCCAAGGGCGGGAGGGTTTGCTTTCTTT | CASSPRAGGFAFF | TRBJ1-1 | NA | TRBV11-2 | NA
TGTGCCACCGAGACAGGGTACAACACCATATATTTT | CATETGYNTIYF | TRBJ1-3 | TRBD1 | TRBV6-1 | NA
TGTGCCAGCAGCTTAGGTTGGGACAATGAGCAGTTCTTC | CASSLGWDNEQFF | TRBJ2-1 | NA | TRBV11-2 | once
TGTGCCAGCAGTCTATCGGGAGTAAACTATGGCTACACCTTC | CASSLSGVNYGYTF | TRBJ1-2 | NA | TRBV6-1 | NA
TGTGCCAGCAGGGGAAGGGCGGACCCGACAGATACGCAGTATTTT | CASRGRADPTDTQYF | TRBJ2-3 | NA | TRBV6-5 | once
TGTGCCAGCAGTTTATTTGGGACAGGCACAGATACGCAGTATTTT | CASSLFGTGTDTQYF | TRBJ2-3 | TRBD1 | TRBV28 | NA
TGCGCCAGCAGCCAAGATAAAATAAACCCACTCTACGAGCAGTACTTC | CASSQDKINPLYEQYF | TRBJ2-7 | NA | TRBV4-3 | NA
TGTGCCAGCAGCTCAAGGAGACAGGGGGACACCGGGGAGCTGTTTTTT | CASSSRRQGDTGELFF | TRBJ2-2 | TRBD1 | TRBV11-1 | NA
TGTGCCAGCAGCCCCTCAGGGGCTGGGTACAATGAGCAGTTCTTC | CASSPSGAGYNEQFF | TRBJ2-1 | NA | TRBV7-3 | NA
TGTGCCAGTAGTGACCGGGGAGGGAGCTACGAGCAGTACTTC | CASSDRGGSYEQYF | TRBJ2-7 | TRBD2 | TRBV19 | NA